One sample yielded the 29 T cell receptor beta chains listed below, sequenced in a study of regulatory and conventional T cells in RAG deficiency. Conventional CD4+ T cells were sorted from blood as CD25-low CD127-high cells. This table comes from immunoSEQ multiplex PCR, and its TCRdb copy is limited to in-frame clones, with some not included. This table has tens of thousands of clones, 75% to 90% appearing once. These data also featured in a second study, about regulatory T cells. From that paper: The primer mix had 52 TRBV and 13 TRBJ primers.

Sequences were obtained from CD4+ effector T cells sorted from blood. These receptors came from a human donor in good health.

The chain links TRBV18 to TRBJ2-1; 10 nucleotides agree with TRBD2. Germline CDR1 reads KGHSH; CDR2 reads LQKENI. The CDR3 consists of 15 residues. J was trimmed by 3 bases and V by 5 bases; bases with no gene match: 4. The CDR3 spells CASSWLAGDYNEQFF. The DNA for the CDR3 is TGTGCCAGCTCATGGCTAGCGGGGGACTACAATGAGCAGTTCTTC.

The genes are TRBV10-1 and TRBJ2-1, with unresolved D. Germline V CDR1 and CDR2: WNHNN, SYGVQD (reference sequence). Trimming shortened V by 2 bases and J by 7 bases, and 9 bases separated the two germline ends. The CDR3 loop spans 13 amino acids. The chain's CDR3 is CASSENWKNEQFF. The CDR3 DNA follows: TGCGCCAGCAGTGAGAATTGGAAGAATGAGCAGTTCTTC.

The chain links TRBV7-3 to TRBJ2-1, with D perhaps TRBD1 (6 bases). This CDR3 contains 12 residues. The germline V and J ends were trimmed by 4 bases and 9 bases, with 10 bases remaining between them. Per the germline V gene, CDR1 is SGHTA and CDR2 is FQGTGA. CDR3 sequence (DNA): TGTGCCAGCAGCTCACAGGGATCTGAGCAGTTCTTC. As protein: CASSSQGSEQFF.

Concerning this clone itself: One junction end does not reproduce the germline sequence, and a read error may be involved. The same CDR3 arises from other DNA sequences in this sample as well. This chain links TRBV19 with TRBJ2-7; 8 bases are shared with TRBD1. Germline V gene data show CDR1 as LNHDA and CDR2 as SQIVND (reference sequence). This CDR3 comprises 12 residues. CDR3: CASRPTTGVQYF. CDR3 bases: TGCGCCAGTAGGCCAACGACAGGGGTGCAGTACTTC.

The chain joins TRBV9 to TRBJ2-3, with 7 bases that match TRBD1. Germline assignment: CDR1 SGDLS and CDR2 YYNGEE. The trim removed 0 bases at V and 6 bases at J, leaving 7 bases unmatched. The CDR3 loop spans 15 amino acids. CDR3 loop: CASSVGGQVTDTQYF. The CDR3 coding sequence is TGTGCCAGCAGCGTAGGAGGACAGGTAACTGATACGCAGTATTTT.

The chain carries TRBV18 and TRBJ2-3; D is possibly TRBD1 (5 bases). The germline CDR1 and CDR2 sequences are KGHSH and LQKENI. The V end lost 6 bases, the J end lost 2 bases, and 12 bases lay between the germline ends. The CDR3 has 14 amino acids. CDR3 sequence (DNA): TGTGCCAGCTCGCCAACAGGATACACAGATACGCAGTATTTT. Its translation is CASSPTGYTDTQYF.

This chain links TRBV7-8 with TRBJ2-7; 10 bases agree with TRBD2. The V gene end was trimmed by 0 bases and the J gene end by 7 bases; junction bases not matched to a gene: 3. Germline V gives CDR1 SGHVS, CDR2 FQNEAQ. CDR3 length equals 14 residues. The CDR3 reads CASSLASGGKEQYF. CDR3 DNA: TGTGCCAGCAGCTTAGCTAGCGGGGGGAAGGAGCAGTACTTC.

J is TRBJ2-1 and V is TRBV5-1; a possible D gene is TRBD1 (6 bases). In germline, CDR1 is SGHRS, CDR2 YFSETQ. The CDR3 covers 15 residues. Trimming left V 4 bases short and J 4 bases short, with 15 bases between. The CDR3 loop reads CASSVTGTSYNEQFF. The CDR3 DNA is TGCGCCAGCAGCGTTACAGGGACCTCTTACAATGAGCAGTTCTTC.

Written as DNA, the CDR3 is TGTGCCATCAGCGACAGGACTAATCAGCCCCAGCATTTT. Amino acid sequence: CAISDRTNQPQHF. This chain uses TRBV10-3 with TRBJ1-5, with D perhaps TRBD1 (6 bases). Germline-derived CDR1 and CDR2 are ENHRY and SYGVKD. The CDR3 length is 13 residues. Between the trimmed V and J ends, which lost 6 bases and 4 bases, there was a span of 10 bases.

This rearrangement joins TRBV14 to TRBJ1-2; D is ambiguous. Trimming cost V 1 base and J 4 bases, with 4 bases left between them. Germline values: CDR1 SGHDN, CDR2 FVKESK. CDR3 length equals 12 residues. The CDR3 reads CASSQATYGYTF. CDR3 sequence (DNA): TGTGCCAGCAGCCAAGCTACCTATGGCTACACCTTC. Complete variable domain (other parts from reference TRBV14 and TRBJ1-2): EAGVTQFPSHSVIEKGQTVTLRCDPISGHDNLYWYRRVMGKEIKFLLHFVKESKQDESGMPNNRFLAERTGGTYSTLKVQPAELEDSGVYFCASSQATYGYTFGSGTRLTVV.

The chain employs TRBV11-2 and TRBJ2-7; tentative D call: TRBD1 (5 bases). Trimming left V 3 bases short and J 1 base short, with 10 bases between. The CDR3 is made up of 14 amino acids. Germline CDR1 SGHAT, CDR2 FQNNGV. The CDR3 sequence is CASSLDDSSYEQYF. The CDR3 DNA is TGTGCCAGCAGCTTGGATGACAGTTCCTACGAGCAGTACTTC.

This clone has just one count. The CDR3 region is CASSMGTGELFF. CDR3 in DNA: TGTGCCAGTAGTATGGGCACCGGGGAGCTGTTTTTT. The V and J genes are TRBV19 and TRBJ2-2; D remains ambiguous. The V end was cut by 3 bases, the J end by 4 bases, with 3 bases between. Germline V lookup: CDR1 LNHDA, CDR2 SQIVND (reference sequence). There are 12 residues in the CDR3.

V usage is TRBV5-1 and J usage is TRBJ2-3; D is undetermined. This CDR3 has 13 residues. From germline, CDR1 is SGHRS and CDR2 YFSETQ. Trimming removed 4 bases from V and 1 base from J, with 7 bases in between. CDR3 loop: CASSIPGTDTQYF. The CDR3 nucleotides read TGCGCCAGCAGCATACCTGGCACAGATACGCAGTATTTT.

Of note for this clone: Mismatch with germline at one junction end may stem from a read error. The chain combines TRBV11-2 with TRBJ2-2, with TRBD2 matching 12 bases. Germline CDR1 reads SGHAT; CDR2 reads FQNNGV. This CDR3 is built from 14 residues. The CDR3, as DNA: TGTACCAGCGGACTAGCGGGACACACCGGGGAGCTGTTTTTT. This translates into CTSGLAGHTGELFF.

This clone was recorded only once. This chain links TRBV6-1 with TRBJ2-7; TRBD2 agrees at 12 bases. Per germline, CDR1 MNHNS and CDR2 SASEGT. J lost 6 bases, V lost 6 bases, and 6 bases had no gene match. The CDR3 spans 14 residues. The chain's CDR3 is CASRVLAGGPEQYF. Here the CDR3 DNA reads TGTGCCAGCAGGGTCCTAGCGGGAGGGCCCGAGCAGTACTTC.

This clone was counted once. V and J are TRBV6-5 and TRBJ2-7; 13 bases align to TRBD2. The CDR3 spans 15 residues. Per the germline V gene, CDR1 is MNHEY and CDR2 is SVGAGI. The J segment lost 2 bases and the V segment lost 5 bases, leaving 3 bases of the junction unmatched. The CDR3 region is CASSRGTSGAYEQYF. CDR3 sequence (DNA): TGTGCCAGCAGTCGCGGGACTAGCGGGGCCTACGAGCAGTACTTC.

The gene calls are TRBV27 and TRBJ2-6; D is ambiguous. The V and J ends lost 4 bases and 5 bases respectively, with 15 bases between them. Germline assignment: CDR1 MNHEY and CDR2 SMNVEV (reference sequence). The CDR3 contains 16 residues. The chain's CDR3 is CASSSPGSYRANVLTF. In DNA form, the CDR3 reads TGTGCCAGCAGTTCGCCTGGCAGCTATCGGGCCAACGTCCTGACTTTC.

In nucleotides, the CDR3 is TGTGCCATCAGTGAAAGGCAGGAGGAACTGTTTTTT. Translated: CAISERQEELFF. The rearrangement joins TRBV10-3 to TRBJ1-4, with unresolved D. V shed 3 bases and J shed 12 bases, with 11 bases lying between them. The CDR3 consists of 12 residues. Germline V gene data show CDR1 as ENHRY and CDR2 as SYGVKD.

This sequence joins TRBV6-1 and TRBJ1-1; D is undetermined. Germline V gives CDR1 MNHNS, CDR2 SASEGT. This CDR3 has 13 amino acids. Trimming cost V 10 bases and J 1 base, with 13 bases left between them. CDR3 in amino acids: CATRLKRNTEAFF. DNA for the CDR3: TGTGCCACCCGACTGAAAAGGAACACTGAAGCTTTCTTT.

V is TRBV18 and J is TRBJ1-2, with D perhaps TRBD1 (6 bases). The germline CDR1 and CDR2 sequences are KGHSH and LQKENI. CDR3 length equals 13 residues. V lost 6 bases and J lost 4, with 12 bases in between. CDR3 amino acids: CASSPGEGYGYTF. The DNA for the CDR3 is TGTGCCAGCTCGCCAGGGGAAGGCTATGGCTACACCTTC.

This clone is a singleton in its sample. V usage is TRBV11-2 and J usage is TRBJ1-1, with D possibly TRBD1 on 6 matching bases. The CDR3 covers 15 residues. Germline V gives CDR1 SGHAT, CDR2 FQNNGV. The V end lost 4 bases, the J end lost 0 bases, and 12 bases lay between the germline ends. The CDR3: CASSSRTVMNTEAFF. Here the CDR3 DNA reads TGTGCCAGCAGCTCTCGGACAGTGATGAACACTGAAGCTTTCTTT. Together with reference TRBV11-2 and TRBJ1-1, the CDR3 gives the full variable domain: EAGVAQSPRYKIIEKRQSVAFWCNPISGHATLYWYQQILGQGPKLLIQFQNNGVVDDSQLPKDRFSAERLKGVDSTLKIQPAKLEDSAVYLCASSSRTVMNTEAFFGQGTRLTVV.

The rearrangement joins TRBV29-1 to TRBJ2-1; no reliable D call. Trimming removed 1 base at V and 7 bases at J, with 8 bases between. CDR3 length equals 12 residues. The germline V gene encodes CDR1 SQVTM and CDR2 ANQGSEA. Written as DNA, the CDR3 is TGCAGCGTTGAAGCTAGGATGAATGAGCAGTTCTTC. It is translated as CSVEARMNEQFF.

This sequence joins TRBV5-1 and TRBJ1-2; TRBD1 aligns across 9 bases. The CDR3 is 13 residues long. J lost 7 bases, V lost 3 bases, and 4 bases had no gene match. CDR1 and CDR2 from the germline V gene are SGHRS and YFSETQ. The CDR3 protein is CASSWTGDGGYTF. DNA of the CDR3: TGCGCCAGCAGCTGGACAGGGGACGGTGGCTACACCTTC.

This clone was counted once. CDR3 coding DNA: TGTGCCAGCAGCCACTTCGACGGAGTCAATGAGCAGTTCTTC. It translates to CASSHFDGVNEQFF. The chain couples TRBV7-9 to TRBJ2-1; D gene ambiguous. This CDR3 has 14 amino acids. Germline CDR1 reads SEHNR; CDR2 reads FQNEAQ (reference sequence). Between the trimmed V and J ends, which lost 5 bases and 6 bases, there was a span of 14 bases.

The CDR3 region is CASSKGSTHQPQHF. The CDR3 DNA reads TGTGCCAGCAGCAAGGGGTCGACCCATCAGCCCCAGCATTTT. The chain has TRBV11-3 and TRBJ1-5, with D tentatively TRBD1 (5 bases). This CDR3 has 14 residues. Germline CDR1 reads SGHNT; CDR2 reads YENEEA. The germline V and J ends were trimmed by 5 bases and 5 bases, with 13 bases remaining between them.

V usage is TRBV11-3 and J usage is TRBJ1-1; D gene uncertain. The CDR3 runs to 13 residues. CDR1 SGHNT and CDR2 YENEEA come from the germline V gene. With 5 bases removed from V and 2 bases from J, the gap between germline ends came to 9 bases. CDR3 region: CASSIRRNTEAFF. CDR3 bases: TGTGCCAGCAGCATCCGACGAAACACTGAAGCTTTCTTT.

The CDR3: CSVARGLAYEQYF. As DNA, the CDR3 is TGCAGCGTCGCGCGGGGTCTCGCCTACGAGCAGTACTTC. The genes are TRBV29-1 and TRBJ2-5; the D gene is possibly TRBD2 (6 bases). The J call may be in error: the DNA end matches TRBJ2-7 better. Germline V gene sequence: CDR1 SQVTM, CDR2 ANQGSEA. The CDR3 has 13 amino acids.

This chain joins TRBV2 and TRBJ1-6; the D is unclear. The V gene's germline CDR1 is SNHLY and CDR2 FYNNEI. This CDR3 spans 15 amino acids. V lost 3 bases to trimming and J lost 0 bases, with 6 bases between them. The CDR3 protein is CASSDLSSYNSPLHF. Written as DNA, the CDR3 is TGTGCCAGCAGTGATCTGAGCTCCTATAATTCACCCCTCCACTTT.

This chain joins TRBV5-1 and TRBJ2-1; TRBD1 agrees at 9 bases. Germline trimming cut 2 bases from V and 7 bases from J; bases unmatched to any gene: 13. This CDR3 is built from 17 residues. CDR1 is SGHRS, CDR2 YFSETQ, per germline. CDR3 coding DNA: TGCGCCAGCAGCTTCCAAAAGGGACAGGGTGGGATGAATGAGCAGTTCTTC. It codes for CASSFQKGQGGMNEQFF.